The 5 T cell receptor beta chains below all came from one sample that was sequenced in a study of beta chain features in type 1 diabetes. Expressed TCRB transcripts were sequenced, since all the RNA that had been isolated was reverse transcribed. Libraries were prepared by immunoSEQ multiplex PCR; TCRdb keeps only in-frame clonotypes and omits some of them. The sample holds fewer than 250,000 clones, approximately 70% seen once. The sequencing sample was made of naive CD4+ T cells from blood. These receptors all come from a man aged 30-40 years in good health.

This clone has a handful of counts. The J gene is TRBJ2-5, the V gene TRBV9; D is unresolved. The germline V gene has CDR1 SGDLS and CDR2 YYNGEE. The CDR3 contains 14 residues. V lost 0 bases and J lost 4, with 10 bases in between. CDR3 loop: CASSVGRSPETQYF. CDR3 nucleotides: TGTGCCAGCAGCGTAGGGAGATCCCCAGAGACCCAGTACTTC. Full variable domain (outside the CDR3, taken from reference TRBV9 and TRBJ2-5): DSGVTQTPKHLITATGQRVTLRCSPRSGDLSVYWYQQSLDQGLQFLIQYYNGEERAKGNILERFSAQQFPDLHSELNLSSLELGDSALYFCASSVGRSPETQYFGPGTRLLVL.

The table lists this clone with a few counts. This chain joins TRBV27 and TRBJ2-3; D gene ambiguous. The CDR3 runs to 10 residues. The germline V gene encodes CDR1 MNHEY and CDR2 SMNVEV (reference sequence). V lost 9 bases to trimming and J lost 2 bases, with 3 bases between them. The CDR3 coding sequence is TGTGCCAGTCCCACAGATACGCAGTATTTT. Translating it yields CASPTDTQYF.

A single count supports this clone. The chain carries TRBV29-1 and TRBJ1-2; perhaps TRBD1 as D (5 bases). CDR3 length: 13 amino acids. The germline V gene encodes CDR1 SQVTM and CDR2 ANQGSEA. The germline V and J ends were trimmed by 8 bases and 6 bases, with 19 bases remaining between them. CDR3 DNA: TGCAGCATCCGGGAGGGGAATTACGATGGCTACACCTTC. This encodes CSIREGNYDGYTF.

A note on this clone: Within the sample, other DNA sequences also encode this same CDR3. This sequence joins TRBV30 and TRBJ1-1; D ambiguous. V gave up 4 bases and J gave up 0 bases, with 3 bases separating them. CDR1 and CDR2 from the germline V gene are GTSNPN and SVGIG (reference sequence). The CDR3 is 11 amino acids. The CDR3 loop is CAWNMNTEAFF. DNA of the CDR3: TGTGCCTGGAATATGAACACTGAAGCTTTCTTT. The whole variable domain, remainder taken from reference TRBV30 and TRBJ1-1, is SQTIHQWPATLVQPVGSPLSLECTVEGTSNPNLYWYRQAAGRGLQLLFYSVGIGQISSEVPQNLSASRPQDRQFILSSKKLLLSDSGFYLCAWNMNTEAFFGQGTRLTVV.

The chain links TRBV28 to TRBJ2-4; perhaps TRBD1 as D (6 bases). This CDR3 is built from 13 residues. Germline values: CDR1 MDHEN, CDR2 SYDVKM. V shed 5 bases and J shed 8 bases, with 13 bases lying between them. CDR3 protein: CASSPGVEHIQYF. In DNA form, the CDR3 reads TGTGCCAGCAGTCCAGGGGTGGAACACATTCAGTACTTC.